This TCR beta chain stems from a study of T cells in Graves' hyperthyroidism and ophthalmopathy. This clonotype appeared many times. TCR beta CDR3 sequences were amplified from RNA transcripts. Primed by the HTBI set, a first-round RT-PCR was run on the TCR CDR3. MiXCR was run by TCRdb on the multiplex PCR reads, yielding one entry per CDR3 protein. Among a few hundred thousand distinct CDR3 sequences, 15% to 18% were seen once, and the ten largest hold about 7%. Germline V lookup: CDR1 MNHEY, CDR2 SMNVEV (reference sequence). The V gene lost 7 bases and the J gene lost 4 bases, with 19 bases spanning the gap. This CDR3 comprises 15 residues.

Source material: blood. This rearrangement joins TRBV27 to TRBJ1-1; D gene unclear. The source of this sequence is a woman between 25 and 40 years old with Graves' hyperthyroidism. The CDR3 here is CASTDRKGLVTEAFF. The CDR3 coding sequence is TGTGCCAGCACCGATCGGAAAGGGCTGGTCACTGAAGCTTTCTTT.